These T cell receptor beta chains were read from a single sample in a study of cytomegalovirus exposure and HLA in healthy donors. Measured with immunoSEQ multiplex PCR; TCRdb has only the in-frame clones, and not every one. The top ten clones hold roughly 1.3% of a sample with over 200,000 clones, under 90% of them seen once. The sample was PBMCs. These receptors came from a human donor in good health. CDR3s include the opening cysteine and the closing phenylalanine or tryptophan. A D gene is named only where the DNA matches it firmly. Clone size is not always given. Where it is, it says once, few, many or a class for expanded clones.

>TRBV7-9|TRBD2|once|TRBJ2-7
TGTGCCAGCAGCGGGGCGGGGGTCAATGGGTACGAGCAGTACTTC
CASSGAGVNGYEQYF
>TRBV7-9|-|once|TRBJ1-5
TGTGCCAGCAGCGTCGCAGGGTGGCCCCAGCATTTT
CASSVAGWPQHF
>TRBV9|-|-|TRBJ1-1
TGTGCCAGCAGCGTAGCACAGAGGAACACTGAAGCTTTCTTT
CASSVAQRNTEAFF
>TRBV13|-|-|TRBJ2-7
TGTGCCAGCAGCTTAGCTGGGACACCCAACAGTTACGAGCAGTACTTC
CASSLAGTPNSYEQYF
>TRBV19|-|-|TRBJ2-7
TGTGCCAGTAGTATAGGACTAGAGATCTACGAGCAGTACTTC
CASSIGLEIYEQYF
>TRBV5-6|-|-|TRBJ2-6
TGTGCCAGCAGCCCGAGCTGGTCCGGGGCCAACGTCCTGACTTTC
CASSPSWSGANVLTF
>TRBV15|-|few|TRBJ1-5
TGTGCCACCAGCAGAGATTTTATGGGGAGTGGAAATCAGCCCCAGCATTTT
CATSRDFMGSGNQPQHF
>TRBV6-4|TRBD1|-|TRBJ2-7
TGTGCCAGCAGTGAAGGGACAGGGGACTCCTACGAGCAGTACTTC
CASSEGTGDSYEQYF
>TRBV4-1|-|-|TRBJ2-5
TGCGCCAGCAGCCACCAGCAGGCACAAGAGACCCAGTACTTC
CASSHQQAQETQYF
>TRBV7-8|-|-|TRBJ2-1
TGTGCCAGCAGCTTATCTTCTCCTACCTACAATGAGCAGTTCTTC
CASSLSSPTYNEQFF
>TRBV9|TRBD2|-|TRBJ2-3
TGTGCCAGCAGCGTAGGTAGCGGGGGTGTAACAGATACGCAGTATTTT
CASSVGSGGVTDTQYF
>TRBV7-9|-|-|TRBJ1-3
TGTGCCAGCAGCTTATCCCACGCAGCAGGCTCTGGAAACACCATATATTTT
CASSLSHAAGSGNTIYF
>TRBV9|-|-|TRBJ2-7
TGTGCCAGCAGCGTAGATGGCAGGGGAGACTACGAGCAGTACTTC
CASSVDGRGDYEQYF